A few counts support the clone carrying this T cell receptor (beta chain). Its antigen is unidentified. V lost 3 bases to trimming and J lost 3 bases; unmatched junction nucleotides: 14. There are 17 residues in the CDR3. The data derive from a study of TIL therapy for anti-PD-1-resistant metastatic lung cancer. In the study overall: Patients had a median age of approximately 50 years (range 38-75).

Time point described: pre-treatment sample, taken before nivolumab and TIL therapy. Adults with stage 4 NSCLC were enrolled in a phase I trial. Study-wide results and caveats: After infusion, TIL clonotypes partly replaced peripheral T cells and declined over months.

Sequencing used immunoSEQ v3. Sequenced by immunoSEQ multiplex PCR; TCRdb stores in-frame clones only, minus some. The sample has about 21,000 clones, around 79% seen once. The source material was blood, sampled at baseline. The chain joins TRBV23-1 to TRBJ2-7, with 7 bases that match TRBD1. TRBV23-1 is flagged as an ORF with uncertain function. This TCR was recovered from a person aged 25 to 85 with non-small cell lung cancer. The CDR3 spells CASSHELPDRSNYEQYF. The CDR3 region has the DNA TGCGCCAGCAGTCACGAACTCCCGGACAGGAGCAACTACGAGCAGTACTTC.